The entry that follows covers one T cell receptor beta chain sequence. The target antigen is unknown. TCR beta CDR3 regions were amplified from RNA. Researchers ran a first-round RT-PCR on the TCR CDR3 using the HTBI primer set. MiXCR, run by TCRdb on the multiplex PCR reads, gives a single entry per CDR3 protein. Of more than 500,000 distinct CDR3 sequences in the sample, approximately 16% were seen once. This record belongs to a study of T cells in Graves' hyperthyroidism and ophthalmopathy. Study-wide points: Ophthalmopathy was told apart from stable hyperthyroidism by a 13 V-J model. Blood held most thyroid clonotypes expanded above 0.001 frequency.

Germline CDR1 is MNHEY and CDR2 is SMNVEV (reference sequence). The CDR3 extends over 12 amino acids. V shed 8 bases and J 8 bases; nucleotides not matched to a gene: 8. Ophthalmopathy patients had Clinical Activity Score at least 3, NOSPECS grade at least 4, duration under 3 months. Out of roughly 9.1 ml of fresh peripheral blood came the PBMCs. The V gene is TRBV27, the J gene TRBJ1-1; 7 nucleotides match TRBD1. This clonotype originated in a woman in her twenties or thirties with Graves' ophthalmopathy. The specimen sequenced was blood. This CDR3 is CASEIQGGEAFF. CDR3 coding DNA: TGTGCCAGCGAAATCCAAGGGGGCGAAGCTTTCTTT.